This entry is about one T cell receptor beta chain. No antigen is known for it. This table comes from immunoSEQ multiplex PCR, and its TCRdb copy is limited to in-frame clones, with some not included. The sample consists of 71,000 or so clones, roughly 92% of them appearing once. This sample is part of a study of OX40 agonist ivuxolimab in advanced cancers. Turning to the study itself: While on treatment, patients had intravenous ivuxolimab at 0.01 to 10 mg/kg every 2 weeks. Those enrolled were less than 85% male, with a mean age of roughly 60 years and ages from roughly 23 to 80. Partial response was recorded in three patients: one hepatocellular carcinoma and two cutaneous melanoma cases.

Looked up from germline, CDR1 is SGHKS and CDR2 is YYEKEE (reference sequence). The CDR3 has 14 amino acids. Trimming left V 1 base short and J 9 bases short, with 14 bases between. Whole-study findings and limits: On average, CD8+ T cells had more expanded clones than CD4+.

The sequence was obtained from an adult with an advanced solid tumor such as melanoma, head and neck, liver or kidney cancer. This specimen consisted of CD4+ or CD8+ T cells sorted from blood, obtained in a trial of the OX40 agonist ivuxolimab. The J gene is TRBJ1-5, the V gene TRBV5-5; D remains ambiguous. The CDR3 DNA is TGTGCCAGCAGCTTGCAGGACGGTGTGGGGCCCCAGCATTTT. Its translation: CASSLQDGVGPQHF.